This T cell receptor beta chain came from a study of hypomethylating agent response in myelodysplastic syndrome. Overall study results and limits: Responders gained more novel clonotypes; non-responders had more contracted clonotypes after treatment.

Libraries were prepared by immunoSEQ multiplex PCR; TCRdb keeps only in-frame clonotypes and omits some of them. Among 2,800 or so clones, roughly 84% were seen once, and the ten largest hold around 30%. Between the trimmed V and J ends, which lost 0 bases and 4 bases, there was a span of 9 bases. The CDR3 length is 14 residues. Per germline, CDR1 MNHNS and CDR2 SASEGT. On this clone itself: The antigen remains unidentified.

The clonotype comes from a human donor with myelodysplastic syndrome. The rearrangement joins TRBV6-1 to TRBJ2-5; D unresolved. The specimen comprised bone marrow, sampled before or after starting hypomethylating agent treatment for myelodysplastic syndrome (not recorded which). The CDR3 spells CASSEAWSGETQYF. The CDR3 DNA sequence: TGTGCCAGCAGTGAAGCTTGGTCGGGAGAGACCCAGTACTTC.